Ten or more counts support the clone carrying this TCR beta chain. The record originates from a study of T cells after yellow fever vaccination. The overall study: SMART-Seq v4 Ultra Low Input prepared libraries from low-cell fractions.

TCRdb called the 5' RACE reads again in MiXCR, with one record for every CDR3 protein. In the table there are more than 90,000 distinct CDR3 sequences, roughly 6.8% of which are singletons. Sequencing used CD4+ T cells sorted from PBMCs, obtained roughly 46 days after the first yellow fever vaccination. The clonotype originates from a young man who received the YFV17D yellow fever vaccine.

The CDR3 nucleotides are TGTGCCAGCAGGGAACAGAGCTACGAGCAGTACGTC. Protein: CASREQSYEQYV. The V gene is TRBV2, the J gene TRBJ2-7, with D unclear. Germline CDR1 reads SNHLY; CDR2 reads FYNNEI. V was trimmed by 6 bases and J by 3 bases, leaving 9 bases between them. CDR3 length: 12 amino acids.